Listed below are T cell receptor beta chains from one sample, sequenced in a study of cytomegalovirus exposure and HLA in healthy donors. Sequenced by immunoSEQ multiplex PCR; TCRdb stores in-frame clones only, minus some. The sample includes about 48,000 clones. The material sequenced was PBMCs. The receptors were sampled from a male donor in good health and CMV-seropositive. CDR3s include the opening cysteine and the closing phenylalanine or tryptophan. The D gene is left open where the match is weak.

D,V,J,DNA,CDR3
TRBD1,TRBV4-1,TRBJ1-1,TGCGCCAGCAGCCAAGCGGACAGGGGTGTGACTGAAGCTTTCTTT,CASSQADRGVTEAFF
TRBD1,TRBV19,TRBJ1-2,TGTGCCAGTAAACCCACCACAGGGGAGTATGGCTACACCTTC,CASKPTTGEYGYTF
TRBD2,TRBV6-4,TRBJ2-2,TGTGCCAGCAGTGACGGGGGTCCGGGGGGCACCGGGGAGCTGTTTTTT,CASSDGGPGGTGELFF
NA,TRBV5-1,TRBJ2-7,TGCGCCAGCAGCCCCTACAGCAAACCCCTAACCTACGAGCAGTACTTC,CASSPYSKPLTYEQYF
NA,TRBV4-3,TRBJ2-2,TGCGCCAGCAGCCAAGATCATACCGGGGTTGTCACCGGGGAGCTGTTTTTT,CASSQDHTGVVTGELFF
NA,TRBV25-1,TRBJ1-5,TGTGCCAGCAGCAGGGGTTATCAGCCCCAGCATTTT,CASSRGYQPQHF
NA,TRBV7-9,TRBJ2-3,TGTGCCAGCAGCTTAGATACAGGGTCGAGAGATACGCAGTATTTT,CASSLDTGSRDTQYF
NA,TRBV1,TRBJ2-7,TGCACCAGCAGCCAAGATCGAGGGCAGGGGTCTTACGAGCAGTACTTC,CTSSQDRGQGSYEQYF
NA,TRBV7-2,TRBJ1-1,TGTGCCAGCAGCTGGGCAGGTGAGAACACTGAAGCTTTCTTT,CASSWAGENTEAFF
NA,TRBV21-1,TRBJ1-2,TGTGCCAGCAACCTCAGGGGAGCTTACTATGGCTACACCTTC,CASNLRGAYYGYTF
NA,TRBV28,TRBJ2-7,TGTGCCAGCAGTCTAAACAGCCCCTACGAGCAGTACTTC,CASSLNSPYEQYF
TRBD2,TRBV28,TRBJ2-7,TGTGCCAGCAGTTTGCGGGGGGGAACCTACGAGCAGTACTTC,CASSLRGGTYEQYF
NA,TRBV5-1,TRBJ1-1,TGCGCCAGCAGCTTGGTTGTTCCTAGCGCTGAAGCTTTCTTT,CASSLVVPSAEAFF